Sequencing of this T cell receptor beta chain was carried out in a study of T cell responses to AZD1222 COVID-19 vaccine (dated by TCRdb to about 2021). With respect to the entire study: Because spike-specific TCR depth and breadth did not differ between the two schedules, AZD1222 recipients who got a second dose at roughly 4 weeks were pooled with those who got a second dose at roughly 12 weeks. TCR sequencing was performed for 230 to 250 trial participants, of whom about 200 were given two doses of AZD1222 and roughly 25 were given two doses of MenACWY control vaccine. Trial participants were enrolled by age into subgroups of 18-55, 56-69 and 70-plus years, and about 150, 27 and 61 TCR-sequenced participants, respectively, were included in these subgroups. Study-level results and caveats: Reportedly, close to half of the unique spike-specific TCRs recognized epitopes lying outside the regions that are mutated in the B.1.351 and B.1.1.7 variants. In the small 56-69-year group, the increase in depth fell short of significance, most likely because of low power. After two AZD1222 doses, spike-specific TCR breadth and depth were significantly higher than at day 0 and than in MenACWY recipients. Vaccine-associated CD4 TCRs spanned the whole spike protein, with dominant responses in regions 160-218 and 743-854. Because no samples from the day 14 peak response were available, repertoires could be characterized only after the peak T cell response. Participants were mostly white British, with more females than males. The authors suggested clonal diversity may have been underestimated. Conclusions about previously exposed vaccinees are limited because only six or seven AZD1222 recipients were SARS-CoV-2 seropositive at baseline.

On this clone: Its antigen remains undetermined. No qualities accompany the bases; no much larger clone lies one base away.

Between the V and J ends, shortened by 0 bases and 6 bases respectively, the junction contains 15 bases. The CDR3 spans 16 residues, from the cysteine through the phenylalanine. This entry keeps only the CDR3 DNA: 48 bases, framed from base 1. According to the germline V gene (reference sequence), CDR1 reads LNHNV and CDR2 reads YYDKDF. Interpreted using the paper, the time point label stands for: baseline before first vaccination. Vaccinee samples were obtained from the UK trials COV001 and COV002, which included a single-blind randomized controlled phase 2/3 trial of AZD1222 (ChAdOx1 nCoV-19) in healthy adults. For TCRbeta chain sequencing, PBMC samples from trial participants were taken at day 0 and at day 28 after the second dose. The CDR3 regions of human TCRbeta chains were analyzed by immunosequencing. Per the authors' processing: Repertoire TCRs were matched against a reference library of SARS-CoV-2-specific TCRs generated with the MIRA antigen-specificity platform. Breadth was defined as the fraction of unique TCRs that were SARS-CoV-2-associated. Depth was defined as the fraction of total T cells that were SARS-CoV-2-associated. Using the MIRA data, every spike-specific TCR was mapped to the spike region that the TCR reacted to and assigned to either a CD4 or a CD8 class. Log10-transformed breadth and depth values were compared by one-way ANOVA with Sidak's multiple comparisons tests. The clones in this table, taken by TCRdb from immuneACCESS, are in-frame only. Not every clone is retained; where verified, under half of the shortfall comes from an unresolved V gene, and the cause of the rest is unknown. That table is the source of V, J and clone size, and D and trimming were worked out from the DNA. This sample lists about 150,000 clones; 88% were detected once. The ten top clones hold around 3.1% of the sample.

The chain is made from TRBV15 and TRBJ2-1; the D gene is not confidently resolved. Here the sequenced sample was peripheral blood, taken on day 0 of AZD1222 vaccination. This receptor was obtained from an adult in good health. The nucleotides are TGTGCCACCAGCAGAGATGGGCTAGGCGTTGGCAATGAGCAGTTCTTC. The resulting protein is CATSRDGLGVGNEQFF.